One and the same sample provided the 16 T cell receptor beta chains below, sequenced in a study of CD4+ T cells in melanoma. The repertoire was sequenced with immunoSEQ multiplex PCR; TCRdb's copy has only in-frame clones and lacks some. The sample lists more than 110,000 clones, roughly 91% seen once, with about 1.6% in the top ten. All receptors derive from a human donor with melanoma.

This chain uses TRBV5-8 with TRBJ1-2; 7 nucleotides agree with TRBD1. There are 15 residues in the CDR3. The germline gives CDR1 SGHTS, CDR2 YDEGEE. J lost 4 bases, V lost 3 bases, and 9 bases had no gene match. CDR3 protein: CASSWARGQPYGYTF. Written as DNA, the CDR3 is TGTGCCAGCAGCTGGGCCCGGGGACAGCCCTATGGCTACACCTTC.

The CDR3 loop is CATAVSTGFGSGYTF. DNA of the CDR3: TGTGCCACGGCGGTCTCGACAGGGTTCGGCTCTGGCTACACCTTC. The chain has TRBV19 and TRBJ1-2; 7 bases match TRBD1. This CDR3 region has 15 residues. The V gene end was trimmed by 10 bases and the J gene end by 7 bases; junction bases not matched to a gene: 18. Looked up from germline, CDR1 is LNHDA and CDR2 is SQIVND (reference sequence).

The chain couples TRBV5-1 to TRBJ1-1; D uncertain. V was cut by 5 bases and J by 1 base, with 9 bases left in between. CDR3 length equals 13 residues. Germline assignment: CDR1 SGHRS and CDR2 YFSETQ. The CDR3, as DNA: TGCGCCAGCAGACCCCGGGCGAACACTGAAGCTTTCTTT. It codes for CASRPRANTEAFF.

The chain employs TRBV9 and TRBJ2-1; 10 bases fit TRBD2. The length of the CDR3 is 18 residues. V gave up 0 bases and J gave up 5 bases; unmatched junction bases: 11. In germline, CDR1 is SGDLS, CDR2 YYNGEE. In nucleotides, the CDR3 is TGTGCCAGCAGCGTAGCTGGGGGATTAGCGGGGGGTGACAATGAGCAGTTCTTC. It specifies CASSVAGGLAGGDNEQFF.

The rearrangement links TRBV18 to TRBJ1-3; TRBD1 aligns across 11 bases. The CDR3 length is 13 residues. Germline-derived CDR1 and CDR2 are KGHSH and LQKENI. V shed 6 bases and J 11 bases; nucleotides not matched to a gene: 6. CDR3: CASSGQGAYPIYF. The CDR3 DNA reads as TGTGCCAGCTCCGGACAGGGGGCTTATCCCATATATTTT.

The chain joins TRBV6-1 to TRBJ1-5; D is uncertain. The CDR3 covers 14 residues. Trimming removed 1 base from V and 9 bases from J, with 13 bases in between. CDR1 and CDR2 from the germline V gene are MNHNS and SASEGT. For the CDR3, the DNA is TGTGCCAGCAGTGAAGTCCGGTCCTTGGGGCCCCAGCATTTT. Its translation: CASSEVRSLGPQHF.

The V and J genes are TRBV11-2 and TRBJ2-4; D might be TRBD1 (6 bases). Germline CDR1 is SGHAT and CDR2 is FQNNGV. The CDR3 runs to 16 residues. V was pared by 8 bases and J by 0 bases, with 17 bases between. The CDR3 is CASSRQEGLAKNIQYF. CDR3 sequence (DNA): TGTGCCAGCTCCCGACAGGAAGGCTTAGCCAAAAACATTCAGTACTTC.

V is TRBV9 and J is TRBJ2-3; possibly TRBD1 for D (6 bases). The germline V and J ends were trimmed by 4 bases and 2 bases, with 17 bases remaining between them. CDR3 size: 16 residues. Germline lookup yields CDR1 SGDLS and CDR2 YYNGEE. The CDR3 DNA reads as TGTGCCAGCAGCATGAGGGGGTATTCCCCCACAGATACGCAGTATTTT. This encodes CASSMRGYSPTDTQYF.

CDR3 nucleotide sequence: TGTGCCATCAGTGAGTCTGGGACAGGGGGCTGGAAGCCCCAGCATTTT. Its translation: CAISESGTGGWKPQHF. The chain joins TRBV10-3 to TRBJ1-5; 12 nucleotides agree with TRBD1. The germline CDR1 and CDR2 sequences are ENHRY and SYGVKD. The CDR3 loop spans 16 amino acids. V was clipped by 0 bases and J by 8 bases; unmatched bases: 5.

The chain uses TRBV5-8 and TRBJ1-5, with a weak D call TRBD1 (6 bases). The CDR3 is made up of 19 amino acids. From germline, CDR1 is SGHTS and CDR2 YDEGEE. The V end lost 2 bases, the J end lost 1 base, and 22 bases lay between the germline ends. The CDR3 region is CASSFPTGPVFGSNQPQHF. DNA for the CDR3: TGTGCCAGCAGCTTTCCCACAGGGCCAGTATTTGGGAGCAATCAGCCCCAGCATTTT.

The chain has TRBV7-2 and TRBJ1-4; D possibly corresponds to TRBD1 (5 bases). The CDR3 runs to 15 residues. CDR1 SGHTA and CDR2 FQGNSA come from the germline V gene. V dropped 2 bases and J dropped 7 bases, with 14 bases sitting between them. CDR3 loop: CASSLSRATGEKLFF. CDR3 DNA sequence: TGTGCCAGCAGCTTATCCAGGGCCACGGGTGAAAAACTGTTTTTT.

CDR3 in DNA: TGTGCCAGCACCATCTGGACGGGGAGCTCCTATAATTCACCCCTCCACTTT. It specifies CASTIWTGSSYNSPLHF. This chain links TRBV7-9 with TRBJ1-6; D is ambiguous. The CDR3 is 17 amino acids. Trimming took 7 bases from V and 0 from J, leaving 16 bases between them. Germline V gene data show CDR1 as SEHNR and CDR2 as FQNEAQ (reference sequence).

This chain uses TRBV5-1 with TRBJ2-5; D remains unclear. The germline gives CDR1 SGHRS, CDR2 YFSETQ. V lost 0 bases to trimming and J lost 0 bases, with 9 bases between them. The CDR3 is made up of 15 amino acids. CDR3 protein: CASSLGASYQETQYF. The CDR3 bases are TGCGCCAGCAGCTTGGGGGCCAGCTACCAAGAGACCCAGTACTTC.

The rearrangement links TRBV11-2 to TRBJ1-1; D call uncertain. V lost 5 bases to trimming and J lost 4 bases, with 8 bases between them. Germline-derived CDR1 and CDR2 are SGHAT and FQNNGV. The CDR3 covers 12 residues. The CDR3 is CASSLTSTEAFF. In nucleotides, the CDR3 is TGTGCCAGCAGCCTGACGTCCACTGAAGCTTTCTTT.

J is TRBJ2-7 and V is TRBV6-1; 8 bases match TRBD1. The trim removed 6 bases at V and 2 bases at J, leaving 3 bases unmatched. From germline, CDR1 is MNHNS and CDR2 SASEGT. CDR3 length equals 13 residues. CDR3 protein: CASRQTGAYEQYF. The CDR3 DNA reads as TGTGCCAGCAGGCAGACAGGGGCCTACGAGCAGTACTTC.

The V gene is TRBV11-2, the J gene TRBJ1-2; 9 nucleotides agree with TRBD1. CDR1 SGHAT and CDR2 FQNNGV come from the germline V gene. The CDR3 is made up of 19 amino acids. The V gene end was trimmed by 5 bases and the J gene end by 4 bases; junction bases not matched to a gene: 20. CDR3 amino acids: CASSRTPGTGRVTGYGYTF. CDR3 sequence (DNA): TGTGCCAGCAGCCGAACCCCCGGGACAGGGAGGGTAACGGGCTATGGCTACACCTTC.